The source of this T cell receptor beta chain is a study of STAT5B mutations in CD4+ large granular lymphocyte leukemia (dated by TCRdb to between 2022 and 2023). In terms of the full investigation: Among the healthy controls, the CDR3 'QG' motif was associated with a particular HLA allele. The purity of purified fractions was confirmed by flow cytometry on FACSCanto II or FACSVerse to exceed 95% among lymphocytes. The TCRbeta repertoires of CD4+ T-cell large granular lymphocyte leukemia patients were compared with the TCRbeta repertoires of healthy blood donors. The study at large found these results: Data were not HLA-matched; higher clonality in CD4+ versus CD8+ T-LGLL could reflect the relatively small sample size. Each patient's main leukemic clonotypes were private, but 25% of these clonotypes showed up at low frequency in the non-leukemic repertoires of other patients. CD4-sorted patient repertoires appeared more clonal than healthy CD4+ repertoires, and this difference persisted after removing the putative leukemic clones. Enrichment of TRBV06-family usage was observed among the top patient clones (8/27) relative to healthy controls (2/35).

This clone occurred a few times. Its binding antigen is unknown. Base qualities were left out, and no much larger clone turns up one base away. V is clipped by 6 bases and J by 7 bases, and the sequence between their germline boundaries is 9 bases long. CDR1 and CDR2 (MNHEY, SVGAGI) derive from the germline V gene. From the cysteine through the phenylalanine, the CDR3 covers 11 amino acids. Only the CDR3 DNA stays, 33 bases, in frame from base 1. The healthy control group was made up of more than 35 blood donors, and the Finnish Red Cross blood service supplied their buffy coats. All TCR-sequenced material derived from peripheral blood: patient blood samples and healthy donor buffy coats. Peripheral blood mononuclear cells were isolated by Ficoll-Hypaque gradient centrifugation. For the healthy controls, CD4+ cells were obtained from buffy coats by magnetic purification. Genomic DNA was extracted with the Gentra Puregene Cell and Tissue kit and quantified on a Qubit 2.0 fluorometer.

The immunoSEQ assay at survey resolution was applied to genomic DNA for sequencing of TCRbeta rearrangements. The authors processed their data as follows. In the TCR sequencing data, the smallest productive clonotype frequency that could be detected was 2.59 x 10-5. Analyses included only productive TCRbeta rearrangements, meaning complete and in-frame sequences. Simpson clonality, calculated in the immunoSEQ Analyzer version 3.0, was used as the measure of sample clonality. Clones were binned by frequency as very rare, small, medium, large (1-20%) or hyperexpanded (>20%). OLGA 1.2.3 estimated generation probabilities, VDJtools produced V-gene circos plots, VDJdb was queried for specificities, and GLIPH identified CDR3 motifs. The table was pulled from immuneACCESS by TCRdb, which kept in-frame rearrangements only. Such tables lose some clones; where checked, under half of the loss comes from unresolved V genes, and the rest has no known cause. V, J and clone size are taken as reported in that table, and D and trimming were inferred from the DNA itself. This sample lists some 23,000 clones; just under 75% were detected once. Less than 10% of the sample belongs to the ten largest clones.

Sequencing input: CD4+ T cells from blood buffy coats. The rearrangement combines TRBV6-5 with TRBJ2-5; no confident D gene assignment can be made. This receptor was obtained from a human donor in good health. The CDR3 reads CASSSPGTQYF. DNA sequence: TGTGCCAGCAGCTCACCGGGGACCCAGTACTTC.